Below, 11 T cell receptor beta chains from the same sample are listed, as sequenced in a study of OX40 agonist ivuxolimab in advanced cancers. The assay was immunoSEQ multiplex PCR, and TCRdb's table has in-frame clones only and misses some. The sample carries about 97,000 clones, roughly nine tenths recorded once. The source was CD4+ or CD8+ T cells sorted from blood, collected in a trial of the OX40 agonist ivuxolimab. The source of these receptors is an adult with an advanced solid tumor such as melanoma, head and neck, liver or kidney cancer.

This clone was found a few times. The genes are TRBV2 and TRBJ1-6; weak D call: TRBD1 (5 bases). The CDR3 consists of 13 residues. Germline CDR1 and CDR2: SNHLY and FYNNEI. V lost 11 bases, J lost 5 bases, and 13 bases lay in between. The CDR3 loop reads CAGTGLDNSPLHF. CDR3 nucleotide sequence: TGTGCCGGTACAGGACTCGATAATTCACCCCTCCACTTT.

The chain has TRBV19 and TRBJ1-3; D is perhaps TRBD1 (5 bases). The length of the CDR3 is 16 residues. The V end was cut by 8 bases, the J end by 0 bases, with 17 bases between. Per germline, CDR1 LNHDA and CDR2 SQIVND (reference sequence). The CDR3 DNA reads TGTGCCAGTTCCTCTGGGACCCGGTCCTCTGGAAACACCATATATTTT. Its protein product is CASSSGTRSSGNTIYF.

The V gene is TRBV5-4, the J gene TRBJ1-4; D not certain. The germline V and J ends were trimmed by 4 bases and 0 bases, with 10 bases remaining between them. This CDR3 spans 15 amino acids. Germline V gene sequence: CDR1 SGHNT, CDR2 YYREEE (reference sequence). CDR3 sequence reads: CASSEMGPTNEKLFF. CDR3 nucleotide sequence: TGTGCCAGCAGCGAGATGGGTCCAACTAATGAAAAACTGTTTTTT.

A single count supports this clone. This chain links TRBV18 with TRBJ1-6; D is unresolved. Germline V CDR1 and CDR2: KGHSH, LQKENI. Trimming stripped 3 bases from V and 10 bases from J, with 10 bases between. The CDR3 is made up of 13 amino acids. CDR3: CASSPGEGSPLHF. Here the CDR3 DNA reads TGTGCCAGCTCACCTGGTGAGGGATCACCCCTCCACTTT.

This clone was detected once. The CDR3 spells CASSFLQGQRYF. DNA of the CDR3: TGCGCCAGCAGCTTTTTACAGGGTCAGAGGTATTTT. The chain joins TRBV5-1 to TRBJ2-3, with a weak D call TRBD1 (6 bases). V was cut by 2 bases and J by 14 bases, with 15 bases left in between. This CDR3 spans 12 amino acids. Germline V gene data show CDR1 as SGHRS and CDR2 as YFSETQ.

The chain links TRBV19 to TRBJ1-5, with unresolved D. Germline CDR1 and CDR2: LNHDA and SQIVND (reference sequence). Trimming stripped 6 bases from V and 3 bases from J, with 12 bases between. This CDR3 contains 14 residues. CDR3 amino acids: CASRFTSSNQPQHF. The CDR3 DNA reads as TGTGCCAGTAGGTTTACCAGTTCCAATCAGCCCCAGCATTTT.

The V and J genes are TRBV9 and TRBJ1-1, with 7 bases identical to TRBD1. The J segment lost 1 base and the V segment lost 4 bases, leaving 7 bases of the junction unmatched. Germline CDR1 and CDR2: SGDLS and YYNGEE. The CDR3 extends over 15 amino acids. The CDR3 loop reads CASSPRQGQNTEAFF. The CDR3 DNA reads TGTGCCAGCAGCCCCCGACAGGGCCAGAACACTGAAGCTTTCTTT. The variable domain in full, with the rest retrieved from reference TRBV9 and TRBJ1-1, is DSGVTQTPKHLITATGQRVTLRCSPRSGDLSVYWYQQSLDQGLQFLIQYYNGEERAKGNILERFSAQQFPDLHSELNLSSLELGDSALYFCASSPRQGQNTEAFFGQGTRLTVV.

V is TRBV9 and J is TRBJ2-6; 8 bases map to TRBD1. The ends lost 4 bases at V and 0 bases at J; junction bases unmatched: 12. This CDR3 is 19 amino acids long. Germline CDR1 reads SGDLS; CDR2 reads YYNGEE. The CDR3 spells CASSPTVDRESSGANVLTF. The DNA of the CDR3 is TGTGCCAGCAGCCCTACGGTGGACAGGGAAAGCTCTGGGGCCAACGTCCTGACTTTC.

The chain carries TRBV13 and TRBJ2-1; D call uncertain. The germline V and J ends were trimmed by 0 bases and 4 bases, with 13 bases remaining between them. Looked up from germline, CDR1 is PRHDT and CDR2 is FYEKMQ (reference sequence). This CDR3 region has 16 residues. DNA of the CDR3: TGTGCCAGCAGCTTAGGCGTTGGAGCAGGATACAATGAGCAGTTCTTC. Amino acid sequence: CASSLGVGAGYNEQFF.

The sample holds a few counts of this clone. The J gene is TRBJ1-1, the V gene TRBV5-1, with D uncertain. The CDR3 covers 13 residues. CDR1 and CDR2 from the germline V gene are SGHRS and YFSETQ. The V and J ends lost 0 bases and 2 bases respectively, with 5 bases between them. For the CDR3, the DNA is TGCGCCAGCAGCTTGGACAGTAACACTGAAGCTTTCTTT. Translating gives CASSLDSNTEAFF.

The chain has TRBV4-1 and TRBJ1-5; TRBD1 is a possible D gene (6 bases). The germline V gene has CDR1 MGHRA and CDR2 YSYEKL. The CDR3 length is 16 residues. Trimming removed 0 bases from V and 2 bases from J, with 11 bases in between. CDR3 loop: CASSQDLNRGNQPQHF. CDR3 DNA: TGCGCCAGCAGCCAAGATCTAAACAGGGGCAATCAGCCCCAGCATTTT.